One and the same sample provided the 23 T cell receptor beta chains below, sequenced in a study of cytomegalovirus exposure and HLA in healthy donors. Primers for the PCR totalled 60 Vbeta and 13 Jbeta. The data were produced by immunoSEQ multiplex PCR, yet TCRdb's version contains in-frame clones alone and is incomplete. The table records some 200,000 clones, roughly three quarters of them present only once. Source material: PBMCs. These receptors were obtained from a man in his fifties in good health and CMV-seronegative.

The chain carries TRBV29-1 and TRBJ1-3; D remains unclear. The CDR3 is 15 residues long. Germline V gene lookup returns CDR1 SQVTM and CDR2 ANQGSEA. V gave up 7 bases and J gave up 0 bases, with 16 bases separating them. This CDR3 is CSALWASSSGNTIYF. DNA of the CDR3: TGCAGCGCTCTTTGGGCCAGCTCCTCTGGAAACACCATATATTTT.

V is TRBV10-1 and J is TRBJ1-4; 10 positions agree with TRBD1. Germline V gives CDR1 WNHNN, CDR2 SYGVQD (reference sequence). V was clipped by 3 bases and J by 5 bases; unmatched bases: 6. This CDR3 is 16 amino acids long. The DNA for the CDR3 is TGCGCCAGCAGTGAAGGGGACAGGGGACCGAATGAAAAACTGTTTTTT. Its translation is CASSEGDRGPNEKLFF.

The V gene is TRBV14, the J gene TRBJ2-3; unclear D gene. The germline V and J ends were trimmed by 4 bases and 7 bases, with 9 bases remaining between them. Looked up from germline, CDR1 is SGHDN and CDR2 is FVKESK. The CDR3 spans 12 residues. In DNA form, the CDR3 reads TGTGCCAGCAGCCTCTCCCCTAATACGCAGTATTTT. Translating gives CASSLSPNTQYF.

This chain uses TRBV11-2 with TRBJ2-2, with 13 bases that match TRBD2. V lost 5 bases and J lost 5; bases outside the gene matches: 5. The CDR3 is 16 amino acids. The germline CDR1 and CDR2 sequences are SGHAT and FQNNGV. The CDR3 is CASSGRLAGGTGELFF. The CDR3 DNA is TGTGCCAGCAGCGGCAGACTAGCGGGAGGTACCGGGGAGCTGTTTTTT.

The chain has TRBV27 and TRBJ2-1; 7 bases map to TRBD2. The V gene's germline CDR1 is MNHEY and CDR2 SMNVEV (reference sequence). The CDR3 is made up of 13 amino acids. V dropped 4 bases and J dropped 8; count of bases not matched to a gene: 5. CDR3 nucleotides: TGTGCCAGCAGTTGGGGTGCGGGGGATGAGCAGTTCTTC. Its protein product is CASSWGAGDEQFF.

This chain uses TRBV7-8 with TRBJ2-7; 8 positions match TRBD1. Per the germline V gene, CDR1 is SGHVS and CDR2 is FQNEAQ. The ends lost 5 bases at V and 5 bases at J; junction bases unmatched: 8. This CDR3 comprises 14 residues. The CDR3 region has the DNA TGTGCCAGCAGCGGGGTAGGACAGGGACACGAGCAGTACTTC. The encoded protein is CASSGVGQGHEQYF.

This clone showed up many times. The J gene is TRBJ2-1, the V gene TRBV4-1; TRBD2 matches at 7 bases. Germline loops: CDR1 MGHRA, CDR2 YSYEKL. J was trimmed by 7 bases and V by 4 bases; bases with no gene match: 4. The CDR3 has 13 residues. This CDR3 reads CASSLGTTNEQFF. In DNA, the CDR3 is TGCGCCAGCAGCCTTGGGACTACTAATGAGCAGTTCTTC.

CDR3 DNA: TGTGCCAGCTCACCACGGGCGGGAGTCACAGATACGCAGTATTTT. It yields the protein CASSPRAGVTDTQYF. The V call is TRBV18, the J call TRBJ2-3; 7 bases line up with TRBD2. The CDR3 spans 15 residues. Germline-derived CDR1 and CDR2 are KGHSH and LQKENI. The ends lost 1 base at V and 2 bases at J; junction bases unmatched: 3.

This clone was picked up a small number of times. V is TRBV11-2 and J is TRBJ2-3, with D possibly TRBD2 on 5 matching bases. Germline V gene sequence: CDR1 SGHAT, CDR2 FQNNGV. V gave up 0 bases and J gave up 6 bases, with 13 bases separating them. The CDR3 runs 15 residues. The CDR3 coding sequence is TGTGCCAGCAGCTTAGAGAGACCCGAGCGGGATACGCAGTATTTT. As protein: CASSLERPERDTQYF. The full variable domain, in which reference TRBV11-2 and TRBJ2-3 provide the parts outside the CDR3, is EAGVAQSPRYKIIEKRQSVAFWCNPISGHATLYWYQQILGQGPKLLIQFQNNGVVDDSQLPKDRFSAERLKGVDSTLKIQPAKLEDSAVYLCASSLERPERDTQYFGPGTRLTVL.

This chain joins TRBV19 and TRBJ1-5; 7 nucleotides line up with TRBD1. Trimming cost V 6 bases and J 1 base; bases outside gene matches: 6. CDR1 and CDR2 from the germline V gene are LNHDA and SQIVND (reference sequence). This CDR3 is built from 15 residues. CDR3 DNA sequence: TGTGCCAGTAGAACGCCGGGACAGAGCAATCAGCCCCAGCATTTT. Translation gives CASRTPGQSNQPQHF.

A few counts support this clone. The rearrangement joins TRBV12-5 to TRBJ2-7; D ambiguous. The CDR3 has 12 residues. The germline V gene encodes CDR1 LGHNT and CDR2 FRNRAP. The V end lost 2 bases, the J end lost 6 bases, and 8 bases lay between the germline ends. The CDR3 here is CASGLTLGEQYF. The CDR3 nucleotides read TGTGCTAGTGGTTTGACCCTAGGCGAGCAGTACTTC.

The chain uses TRBV28 and TRBJ2-7; TRBD1 matches at 12 bases. Germline lookup yields CDR1 MDHEN and CDR2 SYDVKM. With 7 bases clipped from V and 0 bases from J, the junction kept 4 bases outside the gene matches. The CDR3 sequence is 15 residues long. Here the CDR3 reads CASTGTGGNSYEQYF. The CDR3 bases are TGTGCCAGCACCGGGACAGGGGGCAACTCCTACGAGCAGTACTTC.

V gene TRBV7-9 combines with J gene TRBJ1-4; D is possibly TRBD1 (5 bases). CDR1 is SEHNR and CDR2 is FQNEAQ in the germline V gene (reference sequence). The CDR3 consists of 16 residues. The ends were cut back, 4 bases at V and 5 bases at J, with 17 bases in the middle. CDR3 sequence (DNA): TGTGCCAGCAGCTCTAGCGGAGGGACGGCAAATGAAAAACTGTTTTTT. Amino acids: CASSSSGGTANEKLFF.

This clone turned up a few times. CDR3 region: CASSAGLGTEAFF. DNA of the CDR3: TGTGCCAGCAGCGCAGGCCTTGGGACTGAAGCTTTCTTT. This sequence joins TRBV9 and TRBJ1-1; D uncertain. Germline V gene sequence: CDR1 SGDLS, CDR2 YYNGEE. This CDR3 comprises 13 residues. With 3 bases removed from V and 5 bases from J, the gap between germline ends came to 11 bases.

The chain is built from TRBV5-1 and TRBJ1-2; 7 positions agree with TRBD1. With V trimmed by 0 bases and J by 4 bases, 6 bases remained unmatched. Germline CDR1 and CDR2: SGHRS and YFSETQ. The CDR3 covers 15 residues. DNA for the CDR3: TGCGCCAGCAGCTTGGCGGCAGGGGGTTCCTATGGCTACACCTTC. Protein sequence: CASSLAAGGSYGYTF.

This clone showed up just once. J is TRBJ1-6 and V is TRBV10-3; D is possibly TRBD1 (6 bases). V lost 0 bases to trimming and J lost 7 bases, with 10 bases between them. Germline V CDR1 and CDR2: ENHRY, SYGVKD. This CDR3 is 15 amino acids long. In DNA, the CDR3 is TGTGCCATCAGTGAGTCCGGGACACCGAATTCACCCCTCCACTTT. This encodes CAISESGTPNSPLHF.

This sequence joins TRBV5-4 and TRBJ2-5; 10 nucleotides agree with TRBD2. Germline CDR1 and CDR2: SGHNT and YYREEE (reference sequence). The CDR3 extends over 15 amino acids. Germline trimming cut 2 bases from V and 0 bases from J; bases unmatched to any gene: 1. For the CDR3, the DNA is TGTGCCAGCAGCTTAACTAGCGGGAACCAAGAGACCCAGTACTTC. This encodes CASSLTSGNQETQYF.

The chain couples TRBV7-2 to TRBJ2-2; tentative D call: TRBD2 (6 bases). V was clipped by 3 bases and J by 0 bases, with 11 bases between them. This CDR3 is 16 amino acids long. CDR1 is SGHTA and CDR2 is FQGNSA in the germline V gene. This chain's CDR3 is CASSFGGGSNTGELFF. The CDR3 DNA is TGTGCCAGCAGCTTCGGGGGAGGCTCGAACACCGGGGAGCTGTTTTTT.

This chain connects TRBV9 to TRBJ1-4; 11 positions match TRBD1. Germline V gene sequence: CDR1 SGDLS, CDR2 YYNGEE. CDR3 length: 19 residues. The ends lost 3 bases at V and 6 bases at J; junction bases unmatched: 16. The CDR3 is CASSADTGTGGLGDEKLFF. The DNA of the CDR3 is TGTGCCAGCAGCGCCGACACCGGGACAGGGGGTTTAGGTGATGAAAAACTGTTTTTT.

The chain joins TRBV28 to TRBJ2-6; the D is unclear. CDR1 MDHEN and CDR2 SYDVKM come from the germline V gene. The germline V and J ends were trimmed by 2 bases and 0 bases, with 8 bases remaining between them. The CDR3 is 16 amino acids. CDR3 bases: TGTGCCAGCAGTTTACAGTCTTACTCTGGGGCCAACGTCCTGACTTTC. Its protein product is CASSLQSYSGANVLTF.

The rearrangement uses TRBV10-1 and TRBJ1-1; TRBD1 is a possible D gene (5 bases). In germline, CDR1 is WNHNN, CDR2 SYGVQD (reference sequence). This CDR3 contains 16 residues. Trimming pared 3 bases from V and 3 bases from J, leaving 17 bases between. The DNA of the CDR3 is TGCGCCAGCAGTGAAGGTAGGAGGGGAGTGGACACTGAAGCTTTCTTT. Protein sequence: CASSEGRRGVDTEAFF.

The rearrangement uses TRBV11-2 and TRBJ2-7; possibly TRBD2 for D (6 bases). This CDR3 has 16 residues. Germline V gene sequence: CDR1 SGHAT, CDR2 FQNNGV. The V end lost 2 bases, the J end lost 2 bases, and 16 bases lay between the germline ends. In DNA form, the CDR3 reads TGTGCCAGCAGCTTATTGCGGGGCAGAACAGCCTACGAGCAGTACTTC. Protein: CASSLLRGRTAYEQYF.

The chain is built from TRBV5-1 and TRBJ2-5; 13 bases line up with TRBD2. The V gene's germline CDR1 is SGHRS and CDR2 YFSETQ. The CDR3 is 16 residues long. J gave up 5 bases and V 3 bases, and 7 bases lay outside the gene matches. CDR3 in DNA: TGCGCCAGCAGCTCGGGACTAGCGGGATGGGGGGAGACCCAGTACTTC. It encodes CASSSGLAGWGETQYF.